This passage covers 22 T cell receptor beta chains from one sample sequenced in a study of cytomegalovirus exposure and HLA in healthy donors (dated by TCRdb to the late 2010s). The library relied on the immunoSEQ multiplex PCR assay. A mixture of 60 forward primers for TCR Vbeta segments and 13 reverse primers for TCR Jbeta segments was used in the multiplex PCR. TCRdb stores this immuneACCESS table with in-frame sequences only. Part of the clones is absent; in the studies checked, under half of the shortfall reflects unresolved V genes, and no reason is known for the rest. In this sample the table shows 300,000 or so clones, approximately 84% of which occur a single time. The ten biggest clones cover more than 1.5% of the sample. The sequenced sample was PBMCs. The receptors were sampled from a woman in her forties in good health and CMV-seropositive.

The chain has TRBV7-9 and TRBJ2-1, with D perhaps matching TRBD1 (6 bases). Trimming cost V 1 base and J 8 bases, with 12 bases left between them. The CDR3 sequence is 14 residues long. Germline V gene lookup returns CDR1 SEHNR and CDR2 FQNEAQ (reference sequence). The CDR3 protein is CASSLEYRADEQFF. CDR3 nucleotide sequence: TGTGCCAGCAGCTTAGAGTACAGGGCGGATGAGCAGTTCTTC.

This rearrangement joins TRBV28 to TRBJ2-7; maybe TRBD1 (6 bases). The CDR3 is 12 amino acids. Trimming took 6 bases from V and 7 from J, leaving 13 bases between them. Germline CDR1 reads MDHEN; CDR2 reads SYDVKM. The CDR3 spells CASRPGTMEQYF. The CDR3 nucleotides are TGTGCCAGCAGACCCGGGACAATGGAGCAGTACTTC. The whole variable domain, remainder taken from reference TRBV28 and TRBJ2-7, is DVKVTQSSRYLVKRTGEKVFLECVQDMDHENMFWYRQDPGLGLRLIYFSYDVKMKEKGDIPEGYSVSREKKERFSLILESASTNQTSMYLCASRPGTMEQYFGPGTRLTVT.

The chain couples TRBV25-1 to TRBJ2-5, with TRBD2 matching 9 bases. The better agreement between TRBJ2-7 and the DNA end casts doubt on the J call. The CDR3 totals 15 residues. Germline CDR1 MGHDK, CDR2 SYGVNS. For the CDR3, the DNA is TGTGCCAGCAGTGAGGAGCTAGCGGGATACTACGAGCAGTACTTC. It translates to CASSEELAGYYEQYF.

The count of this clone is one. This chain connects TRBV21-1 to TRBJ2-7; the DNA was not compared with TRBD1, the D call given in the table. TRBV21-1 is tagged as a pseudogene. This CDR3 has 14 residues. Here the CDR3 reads CASSKGDRLNEQYF. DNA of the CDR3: TGTGCCAGCAGCAAAGGGGACAGACTCAACGAGCAGTACTTC.

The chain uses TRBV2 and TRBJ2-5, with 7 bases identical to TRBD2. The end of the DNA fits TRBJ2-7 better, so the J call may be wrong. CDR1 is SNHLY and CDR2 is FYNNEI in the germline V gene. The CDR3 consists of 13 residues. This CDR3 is CASGGGSNREQYF. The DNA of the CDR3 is TGTGCCAGCGGCGGCGGGAGTAATCGCGAGCAGTACTTC.

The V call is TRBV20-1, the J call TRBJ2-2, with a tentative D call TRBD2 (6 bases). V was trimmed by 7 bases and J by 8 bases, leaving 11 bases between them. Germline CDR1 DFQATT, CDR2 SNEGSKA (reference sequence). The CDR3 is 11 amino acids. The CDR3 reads CSGLGRGELFF. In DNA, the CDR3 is TGCAGTGGGTTGGGGAGGGGGGAGCTGTTTTTT.

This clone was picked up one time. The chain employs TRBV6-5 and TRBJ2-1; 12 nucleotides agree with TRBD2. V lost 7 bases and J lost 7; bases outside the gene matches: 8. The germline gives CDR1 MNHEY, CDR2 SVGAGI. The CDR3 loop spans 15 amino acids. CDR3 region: CASKVLAGGENEQFF. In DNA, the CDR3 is TGTGCCAGCAAAGTACTAGCGGGAGGCGAAAATGAGCAGTTCTTC.

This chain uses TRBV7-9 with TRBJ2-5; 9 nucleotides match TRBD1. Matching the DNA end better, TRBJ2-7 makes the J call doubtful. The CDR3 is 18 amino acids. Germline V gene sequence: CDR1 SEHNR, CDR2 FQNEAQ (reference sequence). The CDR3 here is CASSLELKGQGFVYEQYF. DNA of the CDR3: TGTGCCAGCAGCTTAGAGTTGAAGGGACAGGGTTTCGTCTACGAGCAGTACTTC.

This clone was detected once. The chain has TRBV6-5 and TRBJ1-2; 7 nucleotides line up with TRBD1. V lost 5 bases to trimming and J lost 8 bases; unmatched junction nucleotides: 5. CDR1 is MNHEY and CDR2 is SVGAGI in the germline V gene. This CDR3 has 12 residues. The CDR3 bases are TGTGCCAGCAGTGATGACAGGGTCGGCTACACCTTC. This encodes CASSDDRVGYTF.

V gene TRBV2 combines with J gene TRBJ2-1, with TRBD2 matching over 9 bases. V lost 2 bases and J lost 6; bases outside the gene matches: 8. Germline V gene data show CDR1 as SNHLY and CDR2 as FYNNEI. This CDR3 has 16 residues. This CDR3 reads CASSELGTSRGNEQFF. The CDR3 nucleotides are TGTGCCAGCAGTGAATTGGGGACTAGCAGGGGCAATGAGCAGTTCTTC.

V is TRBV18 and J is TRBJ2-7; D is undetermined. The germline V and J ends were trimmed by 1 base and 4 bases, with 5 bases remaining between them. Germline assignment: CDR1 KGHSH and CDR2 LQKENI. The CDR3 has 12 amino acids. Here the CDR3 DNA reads TGTGCCAGCTCACCACTCGAGTACGAGCAGTACTTC. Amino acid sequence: CASSPLEYEQYF.

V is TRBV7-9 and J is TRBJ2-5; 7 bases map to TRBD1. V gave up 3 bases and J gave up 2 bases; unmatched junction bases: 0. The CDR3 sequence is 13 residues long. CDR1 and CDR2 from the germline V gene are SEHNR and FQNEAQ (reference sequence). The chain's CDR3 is CASSLGQQETQYF. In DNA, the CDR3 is TGTGCCAGCAGCTTGGGACAGCAAGAGACCCAGTACTTC.

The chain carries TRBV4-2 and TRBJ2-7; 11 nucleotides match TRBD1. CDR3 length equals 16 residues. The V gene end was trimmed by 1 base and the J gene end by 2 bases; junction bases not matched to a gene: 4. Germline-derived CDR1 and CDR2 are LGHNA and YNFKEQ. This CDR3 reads CASSQVGQGGPYEQYF. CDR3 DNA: TGTGCCAGCAGCCAAGTGGGACAGGGGGGCCCCTACGAGCAGTACTTC.

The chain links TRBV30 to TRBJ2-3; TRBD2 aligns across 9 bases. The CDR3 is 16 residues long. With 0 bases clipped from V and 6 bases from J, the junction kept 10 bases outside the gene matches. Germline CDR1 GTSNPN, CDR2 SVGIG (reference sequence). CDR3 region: CAWSVQGREGRDTQYF. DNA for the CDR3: TGTGCCTGGAGTGTACAGGGGCGGGAGGGCCGGGATACGCAGTATTTT.

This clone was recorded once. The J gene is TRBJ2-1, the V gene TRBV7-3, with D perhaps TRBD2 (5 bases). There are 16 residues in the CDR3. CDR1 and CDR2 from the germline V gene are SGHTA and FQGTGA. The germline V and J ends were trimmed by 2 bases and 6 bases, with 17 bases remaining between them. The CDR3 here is CASSLGGPPGGNEQFF. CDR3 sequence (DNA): TGTGCCAGCAGCTTAGGAGGTCCCCCGGGTGGCAATGAGCAGTTCTTC.

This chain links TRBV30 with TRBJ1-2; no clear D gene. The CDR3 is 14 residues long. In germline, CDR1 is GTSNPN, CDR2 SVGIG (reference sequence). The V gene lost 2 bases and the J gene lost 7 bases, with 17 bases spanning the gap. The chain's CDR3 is CAWSRPGPSRGYTF. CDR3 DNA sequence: TGTGCCTGGAGTCGCCCAGGCCCCTCCCGTGGCTACACCTTC. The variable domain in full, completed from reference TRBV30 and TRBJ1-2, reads SQTIHQWPATLVQPVGSPLSLECTVEGTSNPNLYWYRQAAGRGLQLLFYSVGIGQISSEVPQNLSASRPQDRQFILSSKKLLLSDSGFYLCAWSRPGPSRGYTFGSGTRLTVV.

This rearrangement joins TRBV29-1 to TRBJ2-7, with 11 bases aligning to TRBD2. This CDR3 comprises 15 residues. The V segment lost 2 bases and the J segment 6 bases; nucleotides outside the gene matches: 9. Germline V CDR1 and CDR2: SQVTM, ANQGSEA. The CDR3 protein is CSVELLAGGATEQYF. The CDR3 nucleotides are TGCAGCGTTGAATTGCTAGCGGGAGGCGCCACCGAGCAGTACTTC.

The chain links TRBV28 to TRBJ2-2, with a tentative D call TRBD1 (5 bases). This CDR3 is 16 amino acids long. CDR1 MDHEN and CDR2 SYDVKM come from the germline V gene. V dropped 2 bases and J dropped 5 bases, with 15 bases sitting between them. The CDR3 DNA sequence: TGTGCCAGCAGTTTAACCCCACAGGTCGGGACCGGGGAGCTGTTTTTT. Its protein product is CASSLTPQVGTGELFF.

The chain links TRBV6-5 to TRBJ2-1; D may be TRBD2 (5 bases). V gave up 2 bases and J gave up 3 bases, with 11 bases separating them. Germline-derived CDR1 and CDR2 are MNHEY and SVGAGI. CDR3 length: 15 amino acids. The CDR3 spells CASSYNGGFYNEQFF. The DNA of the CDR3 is TGTGCCAGCAGTTACAATGGAGGTTTCTACAATGAGCAGTTCTTC.

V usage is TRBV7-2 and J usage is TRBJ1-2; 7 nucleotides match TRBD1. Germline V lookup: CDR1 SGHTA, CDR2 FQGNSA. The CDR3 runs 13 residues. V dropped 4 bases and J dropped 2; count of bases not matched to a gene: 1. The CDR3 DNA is TGTGCCAGCAGCTCGGGACAGAACTATGGCTACACCTTC. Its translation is CASSSGQNYGYTF. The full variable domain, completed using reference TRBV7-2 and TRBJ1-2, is GAGVSQSPSNKVTEKGKDVELRCDPISGHTALYWYRQSLGQGLEFLIYFQGNSAPDKSGLPSDRFSAERTGGSVSTLTIQRTQQEDSAVYLCASSSGQNYGYTFGSGTRLTVV.

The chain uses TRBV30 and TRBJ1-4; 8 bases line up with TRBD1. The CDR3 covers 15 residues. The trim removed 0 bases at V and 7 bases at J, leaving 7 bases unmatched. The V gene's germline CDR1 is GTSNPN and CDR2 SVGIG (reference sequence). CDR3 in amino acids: CAWSVPRTGPEKLFF. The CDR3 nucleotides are TGTGCCTGGAGTGTACCAAGGACAGGGCCTGAAAAACTGTTTTTT.

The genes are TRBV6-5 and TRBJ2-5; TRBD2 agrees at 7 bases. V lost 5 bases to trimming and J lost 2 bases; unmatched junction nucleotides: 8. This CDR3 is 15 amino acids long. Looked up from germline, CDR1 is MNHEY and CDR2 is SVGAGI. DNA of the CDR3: TGTGCCAGCAGTACCTCTCGGGACTATCAAGAGACCCAGTACTTC. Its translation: CASSTSRDYQETQYF.